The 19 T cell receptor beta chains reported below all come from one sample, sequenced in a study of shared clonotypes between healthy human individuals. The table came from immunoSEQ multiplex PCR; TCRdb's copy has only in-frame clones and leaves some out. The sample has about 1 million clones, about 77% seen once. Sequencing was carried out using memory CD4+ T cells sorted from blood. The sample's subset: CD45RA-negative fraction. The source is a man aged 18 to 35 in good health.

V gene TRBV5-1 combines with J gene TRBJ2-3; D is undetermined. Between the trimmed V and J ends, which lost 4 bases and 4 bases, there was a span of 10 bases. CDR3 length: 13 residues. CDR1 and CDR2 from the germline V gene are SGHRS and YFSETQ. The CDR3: CASSPTRPDTQYF. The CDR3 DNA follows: TGCGCCAGCAGCCCAACTCGGCCAGATACGCAGTATTTT.

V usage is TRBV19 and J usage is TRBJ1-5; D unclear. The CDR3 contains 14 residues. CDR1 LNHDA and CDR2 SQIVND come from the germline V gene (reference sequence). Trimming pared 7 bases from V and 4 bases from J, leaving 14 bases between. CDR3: CASTGGRKNQPQHF. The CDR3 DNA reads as TGTGCCAGTACAGGAGGCAGGAAAAATCAGCCCCAGCATTTT.

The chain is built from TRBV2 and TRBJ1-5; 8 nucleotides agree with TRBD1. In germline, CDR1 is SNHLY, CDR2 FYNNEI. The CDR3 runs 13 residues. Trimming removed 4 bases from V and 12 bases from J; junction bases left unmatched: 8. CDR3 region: CASSGGTGGYQHF. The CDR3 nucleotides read TGTGCCAGCAGTGGAGGGACAGGAGGATACCAGCATTTT. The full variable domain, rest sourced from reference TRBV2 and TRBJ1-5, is EPEVTQTPSHQVTQMGQEVILRCVPISNHLYFYWYRQILGQKVEFLVSFYNNEISEKSEIFDDQFSVERPDGSNFTLKIRSTKLEDSAMYFCASSGGTGGYQHFGDGTRLSIL.

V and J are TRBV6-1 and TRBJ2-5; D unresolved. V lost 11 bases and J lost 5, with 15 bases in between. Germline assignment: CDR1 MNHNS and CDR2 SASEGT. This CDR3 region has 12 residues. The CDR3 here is CASTSVRETQYF. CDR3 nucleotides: TGTGCCTCCACCTCGGTTAGGGAGACCCAGTACTTC.

CDR3 loop: CASSPISSSYNEQFF. CDR3 DNA sequence: TGTGCCAGTAGTCCTATATCGAGCTCCTACAATGAGCAGTTCTTC. The chain joins TRBV19 to TRBJ2-1; D unclear. The CDR3 sequence is 15 residues long. Trimming shortened V by 5 bases and J by 0 bases, and 11 bases separated the two germline ends. Per the germline V gene, CDR1 is LNHDA and CDR2 is SQIVND (reference sequence).

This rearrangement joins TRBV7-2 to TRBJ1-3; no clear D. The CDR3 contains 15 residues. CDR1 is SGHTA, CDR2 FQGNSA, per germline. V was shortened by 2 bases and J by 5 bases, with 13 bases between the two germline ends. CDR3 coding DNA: TGTGCCAGCAGCTTATCTACAATCAAAAGAAACACCATATATTTT. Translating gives CASSLSTIKRNTIYF.

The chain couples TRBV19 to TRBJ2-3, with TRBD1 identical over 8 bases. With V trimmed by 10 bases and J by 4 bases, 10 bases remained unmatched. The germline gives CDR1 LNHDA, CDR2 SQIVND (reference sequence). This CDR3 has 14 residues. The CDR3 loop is CATKGQGGADTQYF. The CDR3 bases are TGTGCCACAAAAGGACAGGGCGGGGCAGATACGCAGTATTTT.

Here the CDR3 DNA reads TGTGCCAGTAGCCGACGGGATGACTCTGGAAACACCATATATTTT. Its protein is CASSRRDDSGNTIYF. V usage is TRBV19 and J usage is TRBJ1-3; D not certain. With 6 bases removed from V and 0 bases from J, the gap between germline ends came to 12 bases. The germline V gene has CDR1 LNHDA and CDR2 SQIVND (reference sequence). The length of the CDR3 is 15 residues.

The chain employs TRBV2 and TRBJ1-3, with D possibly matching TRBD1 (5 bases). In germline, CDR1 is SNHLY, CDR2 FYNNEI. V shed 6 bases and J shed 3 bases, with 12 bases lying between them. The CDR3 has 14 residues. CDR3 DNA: TGTGCCAGCAGGGGGGTAGGGGTTGGAAACACCATATATTTT. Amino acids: CASRGVGVGNTIYF. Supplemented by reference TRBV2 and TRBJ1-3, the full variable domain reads EPEVTQTPSHQVTQMGQEVILRCVPISNHLYFYWYRQILGQKVEFLVSFYNNEISEKSEIFDDQFSVERPDGSNFTLKIRSTKLEDSAMYFCASRGVGVGNTIYFGEGSWLTVV.

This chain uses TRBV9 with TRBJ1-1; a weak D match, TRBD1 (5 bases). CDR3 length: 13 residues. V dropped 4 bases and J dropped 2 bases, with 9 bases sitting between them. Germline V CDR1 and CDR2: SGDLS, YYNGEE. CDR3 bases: TGTGCCAGCAGCTTGACAGTTAACACTGAAGCTTTCTTT. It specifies CASSLTVNTEAFF.

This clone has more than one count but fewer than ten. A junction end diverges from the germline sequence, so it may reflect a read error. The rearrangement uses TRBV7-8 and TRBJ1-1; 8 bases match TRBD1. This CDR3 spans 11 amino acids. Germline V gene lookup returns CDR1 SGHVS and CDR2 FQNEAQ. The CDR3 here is CASSQGATSLF. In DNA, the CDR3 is TGTGCCAGCAGTCAGGGGGCAACGTCTCTCTTT.

CDR3 sequence (DNA): TGTGCCAGCAGCTTAGGGACAGGGTTGGCCGGGGAGCTGTTTTTT. This encodes CASSLGTGLAGELFF. The rearrangement joins TRBV7-3 to TRBJ2-2, with TRBD1 identical over 9 bases. Germline CDR1 SGHTA, CDR2 FQGTGA. This CDR3 region has 15 residues. J was trimmed by 6 bases and V by 2 bases; bases with no gene match: 4.

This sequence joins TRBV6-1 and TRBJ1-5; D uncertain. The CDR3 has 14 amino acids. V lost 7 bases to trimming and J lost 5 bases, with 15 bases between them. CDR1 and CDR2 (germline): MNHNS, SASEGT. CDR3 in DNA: TGTGCCAGCAACTCCGCGGCCCGGTATCAGCCCCAGCATTTT. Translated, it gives CASNSAARYQPQHF.

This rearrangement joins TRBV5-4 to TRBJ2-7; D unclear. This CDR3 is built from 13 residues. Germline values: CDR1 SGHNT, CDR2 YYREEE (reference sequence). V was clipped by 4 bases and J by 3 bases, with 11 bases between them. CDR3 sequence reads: CASSHWPGYEQYF. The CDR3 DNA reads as TGTGCCAGCAGCCATTGGCCCGGCTACGAGCAGTACTTC.

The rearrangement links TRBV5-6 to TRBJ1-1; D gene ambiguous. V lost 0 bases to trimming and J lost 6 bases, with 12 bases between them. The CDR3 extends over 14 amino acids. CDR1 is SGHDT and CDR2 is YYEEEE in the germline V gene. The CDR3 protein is CASSLADGIAEAFF. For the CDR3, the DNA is TGTGCCAGCAGCTTGGCCGATGGGATCGCTGAAGCTTTCTTT.

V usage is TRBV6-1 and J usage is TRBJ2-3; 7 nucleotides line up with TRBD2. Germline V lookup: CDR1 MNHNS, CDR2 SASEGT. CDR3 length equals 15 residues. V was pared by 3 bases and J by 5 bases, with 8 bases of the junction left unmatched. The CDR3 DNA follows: TGTGCCAGCAGTGATCCAGCGGGGTCAATAGATACGCAGTATTTT. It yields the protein CASSDPAGSIDTQYF.

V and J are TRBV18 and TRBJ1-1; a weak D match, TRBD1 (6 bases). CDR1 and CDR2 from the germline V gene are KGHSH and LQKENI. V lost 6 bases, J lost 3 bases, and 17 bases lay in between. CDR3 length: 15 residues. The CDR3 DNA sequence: TGTGCCAGCTCTCCGTACAGGGACGGGGACACTGAAGCTTTCTTT. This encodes CASSPYRDGDTEAFF.

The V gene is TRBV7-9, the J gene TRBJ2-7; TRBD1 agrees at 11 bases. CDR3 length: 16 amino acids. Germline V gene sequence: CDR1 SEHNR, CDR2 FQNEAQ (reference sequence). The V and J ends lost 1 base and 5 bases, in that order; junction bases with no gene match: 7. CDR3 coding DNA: TGTGCCAGCAGCTTAGGGAGAGGACAGGGGGCCCACGAGCAGTACTTC. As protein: CASSLGRGQGAHEQYF.

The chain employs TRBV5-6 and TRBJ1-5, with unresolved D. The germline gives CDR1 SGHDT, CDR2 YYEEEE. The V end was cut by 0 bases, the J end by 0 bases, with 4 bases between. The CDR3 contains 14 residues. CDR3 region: CASSLGISNQPQHF. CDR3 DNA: TGTGCCAGCAGCTTGGGTATTAGCAATCAGCCCCAGCATTTT.